A selection of T cell receptor beta chains follows, all from one sample in a study of immune cell composition in non-small cell lung cancer. Assay used: immunoSEQ multiplex PCR; TCRdb lists only in-frame clones, some missing. The profile shows about 2,400 clones, under 85% of them singletons. Sequenced sample: lung tumor tissue. The receptors shown here come from a human donor with non-small cell lung cancer. Each CDR3 is given with its conserved first and last residue. The D gene is left open where the match is weak. Rows give clone size only sometimes, using once, few, many, or a class for an expanded clone.

d_call j_call v_call clone_size cdr3_nt cdr3_aa
TRBD1 TRBJ2-7 TRBV10-3 . TGTGCCATCAGGCCGGGACAGTCCACCCCTGAGCAGTACTTC CAIRPGQSTPEQYF
. TRBJ2-5 TRBV5-4 . TGTGCCAGCAGCTCAAAAGAGACCCAGTACTTC CASSSKETQYF
. TRBJ1-2 TRBV5-6 . TGTGCCAGCAGCTCGGGAGGCTATGGCTACACCTTC CASSSGGYGYTF
. TRBJ2-2 TRBV4-2 . TGTGCCAGCAGCCAACGGGGCACCGGGGAGCTGTTTTTT CASSQRGTGELFF
TRBD1 TRBJ2-5 TRBV5-1 . TGCGCCACCAGAGGACAGGGCGGGGAGACCCAGTACTTC CATRGQGGETQYF
. TRBJ1-4 TRBV15 few TGTGCCACCAGCTTGCGGCCGGATGAAAAACTGTTTTTT CATSLRPDEKLFF
. TRBJ1-4 TRBV2 few TGTGCCAGCAGTCAATACCAGGGGTTAAATGAAAAACTGTTTTTT CASSQYQGLNEKLFF
TRBD1 TRBJ2-2 TRBV5-1 . TGCGCCAGCAGCTTGGGGCGAACAGGGGGCCCCGGGGAGCTGTTTTTT CASSLGRTGGPGELFF
TRBD1 TRBJ2-1 TRBV12-5 . TGTGCTAGTGGTACGGGACAGGATTACTACAATGAGCAGTTCTTC CASGTGQDYYNEQFF
TRBD2 TRBJ2-1 TRBV4-1 . TGCGCCAGCAGCCGACAAGGGGGGGAGCGGGAGGGGGAGTTCTTC CASSRQGGEREGEFF
TRBD2 TRBJ2-1 TRBV13 . TGTGCCAGCAGACTAGCGGGTAACAATGAGCAGTTCTTC CASRLAGNNEQFF
TRBD2 TRBJ2-5 TRBV5-1 . TGCGCCAGCAGTAGCGGGACTAGCGGGGGCCATGAGACCCAGTACTTC CASSSGTSGGHETQYF
TRBD1 TRBJ1-5 TRBV28 . TGTGCCAGCACCAACACAGGGGGCCGGGGTCAGCCCCAGCATTTT CASTNTGGRGQPQHF
. TRBJ2-3 TRBV18 . TGTGCCAGCTCCCAATTCACAGATACGCAGTATTTT CASSQFTDTQYF
TRBD1 TRBJ1-1 TRBV2 few TGTGCCAGCAGGGAACAGGGGACCACTGAAGCTTTCTTT CASREQGTTEAFF
TRBD1 TRBJ2-5 TRBV18 once TGTGCCAGCTCACCAGAGACAGGGGGACAAGAGACCCAGTACTTC CASSPETGGQETQYF
. TRBJ1-5 TRBV10-3 . TGTGCCATCAGTGAGTCAGGGGCTGAACTCAATCAGCCCCAGCATTTT CAISESGAELNQPQHF
TRBD1 TRBJ1-6 TRBV28 . TGTGCCAGCAGTCCCGGGGACAGAATGTCCCTCCACTTT CASSPGDRMSLHF
. TRBJ1-2 TRBV12-5 few TGTGCTAGTGGTTTGGACCCAGGGGATGGCTACACCTTC CASGLDPGDGYTF
. TRBJ2-3 TRBV15 . TGTGCCACCAGCAGAGATAACGTAAATGTAGCCGCAGATACGCAGTATTTT CATSRDNVNVAADTQYF
. TRBJ2-6 TRBV19 . TGTGCCAGTAAAGGCAGTGAGGCCCAGGGGGCCAACGTCCTGACTTTC CASKGSEAQGANVLTF
. TRBJ2-5 TRBV2 . TGTGCCAGCAGTGACGGCGGGACGGGCTTAGAGACCCAGTACTTC CASSDGGTGLETQYF
TRBD2 TRBJ2-3 TRBV13 . TGTGCCAGCAGCTCACGGACTAGCGGGAGGGATACGCAGTATTTT CASSSRTSGRDTQYF
TRBD2 TRBJ2-1 TRBV18 . TGTGCCAGCTCACCAAGAGCACAGACCCGACTAGCCCTCTACAATGAGCAGTTCTTC CASSPRAQTRLALYNEQFF
TRBD2 TRBJ2-2 TRBV6-5 once TGTGCCAGCAGTTACACGGGACTAGTAGCTGCCGGGGAGCTGTTTTTT CASSYTGLVAAGELFF
TRBD1 TRBJ2-6 TRBV10-3 . TGTGCCATCAGTGGCACAGGGGGCGGACCCTCTGGGGCCAACGTCCTGACTTTC CAISGTGGGPSGANVLTF
. TRBJ1-4 TRBV6-1 . TGTGCCAGCAGTGGGAGGAATGGGCCTAATGAAAAACTGTTTTTT CASSGRNGPNEKLFF
TRBD2 TRBJ2-4 TRBV7-2 . TGTGCCAGCAGCTTAGTCCTAGCGGGGGAACTAGCCAAAAACATTCAGTACTTC CASSLVLAGELAKNIQYF
TRBD2 TRBJ2-7 TRBV7-9 large TGTGCCAGCAGCTTAGACTGGACTAGTTTCTCCGAGCAGTACTTC CASSLDWTSFSEQYF
. TRBJ1-1 TRBV6-5 . TGTGCCAGCAGCTGGGGGGTGGACACTGAAGCTTTCTTT CASSWGVDTEAFF